One T cell receptor (beta chain) is described in this entry. Its antigen is currently unknown. The sample comes from a study of blood T cells in healthy people across ages. Study-wide points: Strong correlation linked observed beta diversity and percent naive T cells.

Using a J-beta primer mix together with a sample-barcoded 5' primer, a second PCR was run for roughly 6 to 12 cycles. TCRdb itself ran the 5' RACE reads through MiXCR, one entry per CDR3 protein. The table records hundreds of thousands of distinct CDR3 sequences, about 53% of them present only once. Isolation yielded PBMCs, at least 7 million per sample, in every case. Trimming cost V 3 bases and J 1 base, with 12 bases left between them. The CDR3 contains 15 residues. Per germline, CDR1 MNHEY and CDR2 SMNVEV (reference sequence). Material for sequencing was blood. This receptor was obtained from a man in his sixties in good health. V gene TRBV27 combines with J gene TRBJ1-1; no clear D. DNA of the CDR3: TGTGCCAGCAGTTTCGGGAATAGAGCGAACACTGAAGCTTTCTTT. It translates to CASSFGNRANTEAFF.